The clone carrying this T cell receptor beta chain was seen at least ten times. TCRdb re-called the reads through MiXCR, storing one row per CDR3 protein. The sample shows 480,000 or so distinct CDR3 sequences, approximately 11% of them seen only once. The data stem from a study of T cell repertoires in cytomegalovirus infection. The sample was PBMCs. This clonotype was sampled from a human donor in good health (CMV status not recorded). Some clones in this sample may be carry-over from other donors' samples.

DNA of the CDR3: TGTGCCAGCAGCTTACGTCCGACTAGCGGGGGTGAGACCCAGTACTTC. Protein sequence: CASSLRPTSGGETQYF. This chain uses TRBV13 with TRBJ2-5, with 12 bases fitting TRBD2. The germline V gene has CDR1 PRHDT and CDR2 FYEKMQ (reference sequence). The CDR3 totals 16 residues. J was trimmed by 5 bases and V by 2 bases; bases with no gene match: 6.